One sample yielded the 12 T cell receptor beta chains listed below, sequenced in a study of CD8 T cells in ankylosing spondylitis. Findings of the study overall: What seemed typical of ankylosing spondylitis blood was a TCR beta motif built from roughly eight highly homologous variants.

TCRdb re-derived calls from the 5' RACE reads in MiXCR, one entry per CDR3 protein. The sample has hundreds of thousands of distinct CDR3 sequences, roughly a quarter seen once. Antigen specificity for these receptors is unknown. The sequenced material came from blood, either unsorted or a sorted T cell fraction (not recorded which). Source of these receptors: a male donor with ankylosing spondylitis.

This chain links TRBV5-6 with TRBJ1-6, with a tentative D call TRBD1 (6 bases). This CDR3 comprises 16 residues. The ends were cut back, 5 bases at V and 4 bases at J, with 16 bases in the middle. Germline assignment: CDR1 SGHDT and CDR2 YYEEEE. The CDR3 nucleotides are TGTGCCAGCAGTCCTCAGGGGCTCCTTTATAATTCACCCCTCCACTTT. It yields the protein CASSPQGLLYNSPLHF. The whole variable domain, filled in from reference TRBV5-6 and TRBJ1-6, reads DAGVTQSPTHLIKTRGQQVTLRCSPKSGHDTVSWYQQALGQGPQFIFQYYEEEERQRGNFPDRFSGHQFPNYSSELNVNALLLGDSALYLCASSPQGLLYNSPLHFGNGTRLTVT.

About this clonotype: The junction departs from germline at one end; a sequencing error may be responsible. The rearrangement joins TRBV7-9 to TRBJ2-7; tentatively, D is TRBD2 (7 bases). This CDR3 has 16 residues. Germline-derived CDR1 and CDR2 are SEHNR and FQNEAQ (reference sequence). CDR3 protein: CASSLGGVAGDYEQYF. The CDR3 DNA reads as TGTGCCAGCAGTTTAGGGGGTGTAGCGGGCGACTACGAGCAGTACTTC. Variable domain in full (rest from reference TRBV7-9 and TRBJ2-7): DTGVSQNPRHKITKRGQNVTFRCDPISEHNRLYWYRQTLGQGPEFLTYFQNEAQLEKSRLLSDRFSAERPKGSFSTLEIQRTEQGDSAMYLCASSLGGVAGDYEQYFGPGTRLTVT.

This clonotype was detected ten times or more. CDR3 nucleotides: TGCGCCAGCAGTGATTCTGGAAATAATTTCTACGAGCAGTACGTC. This translates into CASSDSGNNFYEQYV. The chain carries TRBV10-1 and TRBJ2-7; D remains unclear. The CDR3 covers 15 residues. The germline V gene encodes CDR1 WNHNN and CDR2 SYGVQD (reference sequence). Trimming removed 3 bases at V and 3 bases at J, with 15 bases between.

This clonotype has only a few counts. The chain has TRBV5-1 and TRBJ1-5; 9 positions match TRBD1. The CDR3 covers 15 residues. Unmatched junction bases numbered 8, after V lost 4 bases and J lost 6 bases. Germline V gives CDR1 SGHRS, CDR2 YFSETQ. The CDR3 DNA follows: TGCGCCAGCAGCCCGGGACAGGGACGCTTTCAGCCCCAGCATTTT. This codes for CASSPGQGRFQPQHF.

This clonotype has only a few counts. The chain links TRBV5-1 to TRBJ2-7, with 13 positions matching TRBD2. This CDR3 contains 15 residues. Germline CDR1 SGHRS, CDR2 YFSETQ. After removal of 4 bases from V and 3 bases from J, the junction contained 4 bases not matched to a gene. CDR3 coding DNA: TGCGCCAGCAGCATAGGACTAGCGGGAGACTACGAGCAGTACGTC. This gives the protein CASSIGLAGDYEQYV.

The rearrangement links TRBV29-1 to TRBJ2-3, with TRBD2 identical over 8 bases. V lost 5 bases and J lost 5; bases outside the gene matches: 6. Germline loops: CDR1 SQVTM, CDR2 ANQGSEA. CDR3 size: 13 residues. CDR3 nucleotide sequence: TGCAGCGTTCGGGGCGCGGGAGGAGATACGCAGTATTTT. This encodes CSVRGAGGDTQYF.

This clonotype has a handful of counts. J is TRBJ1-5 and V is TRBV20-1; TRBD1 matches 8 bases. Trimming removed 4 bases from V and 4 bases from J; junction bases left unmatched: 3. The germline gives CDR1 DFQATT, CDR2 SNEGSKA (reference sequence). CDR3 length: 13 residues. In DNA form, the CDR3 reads TGCAGTGCTACGCGACAGGGGAATCAGCCCCAGCATTTT. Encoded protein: CSATRQGNQPQHF.

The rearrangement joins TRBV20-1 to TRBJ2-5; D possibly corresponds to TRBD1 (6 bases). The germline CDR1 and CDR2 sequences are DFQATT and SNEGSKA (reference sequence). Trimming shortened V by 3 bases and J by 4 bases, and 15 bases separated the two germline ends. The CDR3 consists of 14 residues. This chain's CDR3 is CSASSQGYGETQYF. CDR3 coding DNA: TGCAGTGCTAGTTCACAGGGTTATGGAGAGACCCAGTACTTC.

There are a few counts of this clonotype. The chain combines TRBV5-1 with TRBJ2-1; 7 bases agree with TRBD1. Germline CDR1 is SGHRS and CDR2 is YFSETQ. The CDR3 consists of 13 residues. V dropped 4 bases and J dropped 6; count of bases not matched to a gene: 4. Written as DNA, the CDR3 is TGCGCCAGCAGCGAGACAGGGCTCAATGAGCAGTTCTTC. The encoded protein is CASSETGLNEQFF.

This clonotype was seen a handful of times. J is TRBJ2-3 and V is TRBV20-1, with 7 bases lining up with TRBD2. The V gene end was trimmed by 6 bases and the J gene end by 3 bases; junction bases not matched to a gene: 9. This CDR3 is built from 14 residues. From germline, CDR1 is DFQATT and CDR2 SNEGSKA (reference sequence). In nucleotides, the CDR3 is TGCAGTGCAACCCCCTGGGAGGGGACAGATACGCAGTATTTT. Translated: CSATPWEGTDTQYF.

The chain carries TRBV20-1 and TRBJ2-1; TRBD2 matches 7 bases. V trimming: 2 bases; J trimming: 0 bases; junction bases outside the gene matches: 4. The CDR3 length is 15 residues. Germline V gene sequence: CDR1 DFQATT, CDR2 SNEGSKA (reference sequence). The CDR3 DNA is TGCAGTGCTAGACCTCTAGCGGTCTCCTACAATGAGCAGTTCTTC. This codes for CSARPLAVSYNEQFF.

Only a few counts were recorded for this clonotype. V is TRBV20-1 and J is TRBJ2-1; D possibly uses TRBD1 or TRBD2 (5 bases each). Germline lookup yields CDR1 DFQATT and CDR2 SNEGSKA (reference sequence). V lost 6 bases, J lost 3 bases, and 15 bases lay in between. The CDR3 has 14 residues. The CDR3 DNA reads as TGCAGTGCCCAGGGTGGACTCAACTACAATGAGCAGTTCTTC. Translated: CSAQGGLNYNEQFF.